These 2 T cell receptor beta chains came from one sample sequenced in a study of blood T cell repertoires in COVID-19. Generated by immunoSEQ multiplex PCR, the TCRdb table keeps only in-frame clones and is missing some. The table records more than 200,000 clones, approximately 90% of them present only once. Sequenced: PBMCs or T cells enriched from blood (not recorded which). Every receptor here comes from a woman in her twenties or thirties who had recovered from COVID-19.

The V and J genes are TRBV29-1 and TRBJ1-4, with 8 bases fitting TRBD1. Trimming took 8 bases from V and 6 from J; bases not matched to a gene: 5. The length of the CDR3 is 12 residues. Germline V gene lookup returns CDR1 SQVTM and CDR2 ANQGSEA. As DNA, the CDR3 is TGCAGCTCCAGGGGGCAAGATGAAAAACTGTTTTTT. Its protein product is CSSRGQDEKLFF.

Here the CDR3 DNA reads TGTGCCGTGCAAGCCGGGACAGTAGAAAGACGAGTTAACTATGGCTACACCTTC. Translating it yields CAVQAGTVERRVNYGYTF. J is TRBJ1-2 and V is TRBV28; 7 positions agree with TRBD1. V lost 11 bases to trimming and J lost 1 base; unmatched junction nucleotides: 22. CDR3 length: 18 residues. CDR1 and CDR2 (germline): MDHEN, SYDVKM.